A single sample is the source of the 32 T cell receptor beta chains below, sequenced in a study of shared clonotypes between healthy human individuals. The assay was immunoSEQ multiplex PCR, and TCRdb's table has in-frame clones only and misses some. This sample has around 2.3 million clones, with around 95% found just once. The specimen sequenced was naive CD4+ T cells sorted from blood. The sample's subset: CD45RA+ positively selected. Receptors originate from a man younger than 30 in good health.

The V and J genes are TRBV11-2 and TRBJ2-7; the match to TRBD2 covers 8 bases. Germline-derived CDR1 and CDR2 are SGHAT and FQNNGV. J was trimmed by 1 base and V by 0 bases; bases with no gene match: 11. The CDR3 runs 18 residues. Written as DNA, the CDR3 is TGTGCCAGCAGCTTAGAAGCGGGGGCCTACCCGTGGTCCTACGAGCAGTACTTC. Amino acids: CASSLEAGAYPWSYEQYF. The variable domain in full, completed from reference TRBV11-2 and TRBJ2-7, reads EAGVAQSPRYKIIEKRQSVAFWCNPISGHATLYWYQQILGQGPKLLIQFQNNGVVDDSQLPKDRFSAERLKGVDSTLKIQPAKLEDSAVYLCASSLEAGAYPWSYEQYFGPGTRLTVT.

In this sample, this clone turned up once. The genes are TRBV14 and TRBJ2-7, with D possibly TRBD1 on 6 matching bases. V shed 1 base and J shed 5 bases, with 18 bases lying between them. Germline values: CDR1 SGHDN, CDR2 FVKESK. There are 16 residues in the CDR3. CDR3 nucleotides: TGTGCCAGCAGCCAAGCCCAAAGAAAGGGGGTCGACGAGCAGTACTTC. This sequence encodes CASSQAQRKGVDEQYF. The full variable domain, completed using reference TRBV14 and TRBJ2-7, is EAGVTQFPSHSVIEKGQTVTLRCDPISGHDNLYWYRRVMGKEIKFLLHFVKESKQDESGMPNNRFLAERTGGTYSTLKVQPAELEDSGVYFCASSQAQRKGVDEQYFGPGTRLTVT.

The V call is TRBV19, the J call TRBJ2-5; D unresolved. The CDR3 is 14 residues long. The germline V gene encodes CDR1 LNHDA and CDR2 SQIVND (reference sequence). V was shortened by 2 bases and J by 5 bases, with 12 bases between the two germline ends. CDR3 coding DNA: TGTGCCAGTAGTATATACCCCCTACACGAGACCCAGTACTTC. As protein: CASSIYPLHETQYF.

The chain joins TRBV14 to TRBJ2-1; D unresolved. Germline lookup yields CDR1 SGHDN and CDR2 FVKESK. CDR3 length: 14 amino acids. With 4 bases removed from V and 2 bases from J, the gap between germline ends came to 9 bases. The CDR3 here is CASSLELAYNEQFF. Written as DNA, the CDR3 is TGTGCCAGCAGCCTCGAATTGGCCTACAATGAGCAGTTCTTC. The full variable domain, rest sourced from reference TRBV14 and TRBJ2-1, is EAGVTQFPSHSVIEKGQTVTLRCDPISGHDNLYWYRRVMGKEIKFLLHFVKESKQDESGMPNNRFLAERTGGTYSTLKVQPAELEDSGVYFCASSLELAYNEQFFGPGTRLTVL.

The CDR3 DNA sequence: TGTGCCTGGAGTGATATCCCAGAGTCCGAGCAGTACTTC. Its translation is CAWSDIPESEQYF. The chain employs TRBV30 and TRBJ2-7, with D unresolved. This CDR3 has 13 amino acids. V was shortened by 1 base and J by 6 bases, with 13 bases between the two germline ends. Germline assignment: CDR1 GTSNPN and CDR2 SVGIG (reference sequence).

The gene calls are TRBV6-5 and TRBJ2-2, with D uncertain. CDR3 size: 14 residues. Per the germline V gene, CDR1 is MNHEY and CDR2 is SVGAGI. V was cut by 3 bases and J by 7 bases, with 12 bases left in between. The CDR3 protein is CASSYADLSGELFF. The CDR3 nucleotides are TGTGCCAGCAGTTATGCAGATTTAAGCGGGGAGCTGTTTTTT.

The V call is TRBV7-9, the J call TRBJ1-1; 9 positions agree with TRBD1. This CDR3 spans 17 amino acids. The V gene end was trimmed by 5 bases and the J gene end by 0 bases; junction bases not matched to a gene: 10. Germline V CDR1 and CDR2: SEHNR, FQNEAQ (reference sequence). The CDR3 spells CASSPDRGTIMNTEAFF. CDR3 DNA: TGTGCCAGCAGCCCCGACAGGGGGACTATAATGAACACTGAAGCTTTCTTT.

This sequence joins TRBV27 and TRBJ2-7, with D tentatively TRBD1 (6 bases). Germline CDR1 is MNHEY and CDR2 is SMNVEV (reference sequence). Trimming took off 4 bases at V and 6 bases at J, with 16 bases between the two ends. The length of the CDR3 is 14 residues. The CDR3 nucleotides are TGTGCCAGCAGTTCGCAGGGGTTTTATACCGAGCAGTACTTC. The encoded protein is CASSSQGFYTEQYF.

The chain uses TRBV10-1 and TRBJ1-2; 9 nucleotides align to TRBD1. Germline CDR1 WNHNN, CDR2 SYGVQD (reference sequence). V lost 5 bases, J lost 1 base, and 11 bases stayed unmatched. The CDR3 has 17 residues. This CDR3 is CASSSGDREPYNYGYTF. Written as DNA, the CDR3 is TGCGCCAGCAGTAGTGGGGACAGGGAGCCCTATAACTATGGCTACACCTTC.

This clone was found once. The chain uses TRBV6-5 and TRBJ2-4; D not certain. The CDR3 is 13 residues long. The germline gives CDR1 MNHEY, CDR2 SVGAGI. V shed 6 bases and J shed 8 bases, with 14 bases lying between them. DNA of the CDR3: TGTGCCAGCAGACGGTCCCAATGGCACATTCAGTACTTC. It specifies CASRRSQWHIQYF.

For this clone: Other DNA sequences in this specimen translate into the identical CDR3. The chain joins TRBV28 to TRBJ2-7; TRBD1 matches 7 bases. J gave up 0 bases and V 6 bases, and 2 bases lay outside the gene matches. Germline lookup yields CDR1 MDHEN and CDR2 SYDVKM. The length of the CDR3 is 13 residues. CDR3 sequence: CASRTGASYEQYF. CDR3 DNA sequence: TGTGCCAGCAGAACAGGGGCCTCCTACGAGCAGTACTTC.

The rearrangement uses TRBV11-3 and TRBJ2-5; 8 nucleotides line up with TRBD2. Germline V gene sequence: CDR1 SGHNT, CDR2 YENEEA. There are 17 residues in the CDR3. V lost 0 bases to trimming and J lost 3 bases; unmatched junction nucleotides: 9. The CDR3 here is CASSLDRRTSRKETQYF. DNA for the CDR3: TGTGCCAGCAGCTTAGATCGTCGGACTAGCAGGAAAGAGACCCAGTACTTC. Together with reference TRBV11-3 and TRBJ2-5, the CDR3 gives the full variable domain: EAGVVQSPRYKIIEKKQPVAFWCNPISGHNTLYWYLQNLGQGPELLIRYENEEAVDDSQLPKDRFSAERLKGVDSTLKIQPAELGDSAVYLCASSLDRRTSRKETQYFGPGTRLLVL.

The chain employs TRBV6-5 and TRBJ2-3; 10 positions agree with TRBD2. CDR1 MNHEY and CDR2 SVGAGI come from the germline V gene. This CDR3 is built from 14 residues. V lost 7 bases and J lost 3; bases outside the gene matches: 4. CDR3 nucleotides: TGTGCCAGCAATGAAGCGGGGGGGACAGATACGCAGTATTTT. It codes for CASNEAGGTDTQYF.

The rearrangement uses TRBV5-1 and TRBJ2-1, with 9 bases that match TRBD2. Germline lookup yields CDR1 SGHRS and CDR2 YFSETQ. The trim removed 9 bases at V and 7 bases at J, leaving 14 bases unmatched. The CDR3 sequence is 15 residues long. CDR3 protein: CATSTGGLAWNEQFF. Written as DNA, the CDR3 is TGCGCCACCTCTACAGGAGGACTAGCGTGGAATGAGCAGTTCTTC.

This chain joins TRBV11-2 and TRBJ1-2, with D unclear. The CDR3 length is 13 residues. Trimming removed 5 bases from V and 12 bases from J, with 19 bases in between. The germline V gene has CDR1 SGHAT and CDR2 FQNNGV. The CDR3 nucleotides are TGTGCCAGCAGCCAGGACGGCAGAACTCTACACACCTTC. This encodes CASSQDGRTLHTF.

The J gene is TRBJ2-2, the V gene TRBV5-1; maybe TRBD2 (6 bases). CDR1 SGHRS and CDR2 YFSETQ come from the germline V gene. This CDR3 is 14 amino acids long. The ends were cut back, 4 bases at V and 7 bases at J, with 14 bases in the middle. This CDR3 is CASSPGGGIGELFF. Written as DNA, the CDR3 is TGCGCCAGCAGCCCCGGTGGGGGGATCGGGGAGCTGTTTTTT.

This rearrangement joins TRBV7-8 to TRBJ2-5; 10 bases are shared with TRBD2. This CDR3 has 16 residues. V gave up 4 bases and J gave up 5 bases; unmatched junction bases: 10. Germline loops: CDR1 SGHVS, CDR2 FQNEAQ. CDR3 residues: CASSSDKREGGETQYF. CDR3 nucleotide sequence: TGTGCCAGCAGCTCCGACAAGCGGGAGGGGGGTGAGACCCAGTACTTC.

Comment on this clone: At the DNA level, this CDR3 is encoded by other sequences in the same sample as well. The chain combines TRBV7-9 with TRBJ2-5; the match to TRBD2 covers 10 bases. This CDR3 is built from 15 residues. With 3 bases clipped from V and 1 base from J, the junction kept 2 bases outside the gene matches. Germline assignment: CDR1 SEHNR and CDR2 FQNEAQ (reference sequence). In nucleotides, the CDR3 is TGTGCCAGCAGCTTGAGCGGGGGGGTCCAAGAGACCCAGTACTTC. Its protein is CASSLSGGVQETQYF.

The V gene is TRBV2, the J gene TRBJ2-3, with 9 bases aligning to TRBD2. The germline gives CDR1 SNHLY, CDR2 FYNNEI. Unmatched junction bases numbered 3, after V lost 4 bases and J lost 1 base. There are 15 residues in the CDR3. As DNA, the CDR3 is TGTGCCAGCAGTGTGAAGCGGGGGGGCACAGATACGCAGTATTTT. Translating it yields CASSVKRGGTDTQYF. The complete variable domain, with remaining parts taken from reference TRBV2 and TRBJ2-3, reads EPEVTQTPSHQVTQMGQEVILRCVPISNHLYFYWYRQILGQKVEFLVSFYNNEISEKSEIFDDQFSVERPDGSNFTLKIRSTKLEDSAMYFCASSVKRGGTDTQYFGPGTRLTVL.

The count of this clone is one. The rearrangement uses TRBV2 and TRBJ1-3, with D unclear. V dropped 6 bases and J dropped 4 bases, with 10 bases sitting between them. The CDR3 has 13 residues. Germline V CDR1 and CDR2: SNHLY, FYNNEI. The CDR3 DNA is TGTGCCAGCAGAGCGAACAACGGAAACACCATATATTTT. Its translation is CASRANNGNTIYF. The whole variable domain, remainder taken from reference TRBV2 and TRBJ1-3, is EPEVTQTPSHQVTQMGQEVILRCVPISNHLYFYWYRQILGQKVEFLVSFYNNEISEKSEIFDDQFSVERPDGSNFTLKIRSTKLEDSAMYFCASRANNGNTIYFGEGSWLTVV.

The CDR3, as DNA: TGTGCCAGCAGACGGGACACTCTGAACACTGAAGCTTTCTTT. Protein: CASRRDTLNTEAFF. The chain joins TRBV6-4 to TRBJ1-1; tentative D call: TRBD1 (6 bases). Germline-derived CDR1 and CDR2 are MRHNA and SNTAGT. This CDR3 region has 14 residues. V was cut by 6 bases and J by 0 bases, with 11 bases left in between.

CDR3 sequence: CASSFFLGVSETQYF. The CDR3 DNA sequence: TGTGCCAGCAGCTTTTTCTTAGGGGTGTCAGAGACCCAGTACTTC. This chain connects TRBV5-8 to TRBJ2-5; possibly TRBD1 for D (5 bases). V shed 2 bases and J shed 4 bases, with 15 bases lying between them. Germline-derived CDR1 and CDR2 are SGHTS and YDEGEE. This CDR3 has 15 amino acids.

DNA for the CDR3: TGTGCCAGTCTCAGGGGGTTACAAGAGACCCAGTACTTC. This translates into CASLRGLQETQYF. J is TRBJ2-5 and V is TRBV2; 7 bases line up with TRBD1. J gave up 2 bases and V 9 bases, and 6 bases lay outside the gene matches. Germline V lookup: CDR1 SNHLY, CDR2 FYNNEI. There are 13 residues in the CDR3.

The gene calls are TRBV6-5 and TRBJ1-5; 7 bases line up with TRBD1. Germline CDR1 reads MNHEY; CDR2 reads SVGAGI. The CDR3 consists of 14 residues. Unmatched junction bases numbered 4, after V lost 6 bases and J lost 2 bases. The CDR3 is CASSHDRGNQPQHF. CDR3 DNA sequence: TGTGCCAGCAGCCACGACAGGGGCAATCAGCCCCAGCATTTT.

The V and J genes are TRBV5-4 and TRBJ2-5; TRBD2 matches 13 bases. This CDR3 region has 17 residues. V trimming: 4 bases; J trimming: 2 bases; junction bases outside the gene matches: 8. Per germline, CDR1 SGHNT and CDR2 YYREEE (reference sequence). The CDR3 DNA is TGTGCCAGCAGCCGAGGGACTAGCGGGGCAAAACAAGAGACCCAGTACTTC. Protein sequence: CASSRGTSGAKQETQYF. Full variable domain (rest looked up from reference TRBV5-4 and TRBJ2-5): ETGVTQSPTHLIKTRGQQVTLRCSSQSGHNTVSWYQQALGQGPQFIFQYYREEENGRGNFPPRFSGLQFPNYSSELNVNALELDDSALYLCASSRGTSGAKQETQYFGPGTRLLVL.

This chain uses TRBV30 with TRBJ1-1; D is unresolved. Germline-derived CDR1 and CDR2 are GTSNPN and SVGIG (reference sequence). The CDR3 spans 16 residues. Trimming cost V 0 bases and J 1 base, with 15 bases left between them. This CDR3 reads CAWSVPGRNENTEAFF. As DNA, the CDR3 is TGTGCCTGGAGTGTACCTGGGCGTAATGAGAACACTGAAGCTTTCTTT.

This rearrangement joins TRBV6-1 to TRBJ2-7; D is unresolved. The germline gives CDR1 MNHNS, CDR2 SASEGT. The CDR3 extends over 13 amino acids. V was shortened by 6 bases and J by 2 bases, with 11 bases between the two germline ends. The chain's CDR3 is CASRESGPYEQYF. CDR3 bases: TGTGCCAGCAGGGAGTCCGGCCCCTACGAGCAGTACTTC.

Worth noting for this clone: At the DNA level, this CDR3 is encoded by other sequences in the same sample as well. The J gene is TRBJ2-5, the V gene TRBV28; 10 positions match TRBD2. With 2 bases clipped from V and 2 bases from J, the junction kept 2 bases outside the gene matches. CDR3 length: 15 amino acids. From germline, CDR1 is MDHEN and CDR2 SYDVKM. In nucleotides, the CDR3 is TGTGCCAGCAGTTTAGCTAGCGGGGGTCAAGAGACCCAGTACTTC. Residues: CASSLASGGQETQYF.

This rearrangement joins TRBV5-6 to TRBJ2-5; D unresolved. Germline values: CDR1 SGHDT, CDR2 YYEEEE. The CDR3 has 12 residues. Trimming took off 3 bases at V and 12 bases at J, with 15 bases between the two ends. The CDR3 bases are TGTGCCAGCAGCTCGCCTTCATTAGTAGAGTACTTC. Its translation is CASSSPSLVEYF.

The table lists this clone with a count of one. This chain joins TRBV4-3 and TRBJ2-7; D not resolved. Germline values: CDR1 LGHNA, CDR2 YSLEER. V was pared by 3 bases and J by 0 bases, with 9 bases between. The length of the CDR3 is 14 residues. CDR3 region: CASSQLSSSYEQYF. For the CDR3, the DNA is TGCGCCAGCAGCCAGCTTTCTTCCTCCTACGAGCAGTACTTC.

The chain is built from TRBV29-1 and TRBJ2-5, with 8 bases fitting TRBD1. This CDR3 is built from 14 residues. With 6 bases clipped from V and 4 bases from J, the junction kept 10 bases outside the gene matches. Germline loops: CDR1 SQVTM, CDR2 ANQGSEA. The CDR3 region has the DNA TGCAGCGTCCGGCCCGGGACAGGAGGAGAGACCCAGTACTTC. Translation: CSVRPGTGGETQYF. Using reference TRBV29-1 and TRBJ2-5 for the parts outside the CDR3, the full variable domain is SAVISQKPSRDICQRGTSLTIQCQVDSQVTMMFWYRQQPGQSLTLIATANQGSEATYESGFVIDKFPISRPNLTFSTLTVSNMSPEDSSIYLCSVRPGTGGETQYFGPGTRLLVL.

The chain links TRBV18 to TRBJ2-7; D is possibly TRBD1 (6 bases). Germline V lookup: CDR1 KGHSH, CDR2 LQKENI. V was shortened by 6 bases and J by 0 bases, with 12 bases between the two germline ends. This CDR3 has 14 amino acids. The CDR3 is CASSHDRSSYEQYF. CDR3 in DNA: TGTGCCAGCTCGCACGACAGGAGCTCCTACGAGCAGTACTTC.